A selection of T cell receptor beta chains follows, all from one sample in a study of OX40 agonist ivuxolimab in advanced cancers. Clones were sequenced by immunoSEQ multiplex PCR, and TCRdb holds only the in-frame ones, with some missing. The sample includes about 100,000 clones, around 91% seen only once; the top ten take about 0.15%. The material sequenced was CD4+ or CD8+ T cells sorted from blood, taken in a trial of the OX40 agonist ivuxolimab. Source of these receptors: an adult with an advanced solid tumor such as melanoma, head and neck, liver or kidney cancer. Each CDR3 is given with its conserved first and last residue. Each record gives: J gene, D gene, V gene, clone size, CDR3 DNA, CDR3 protein. A D gene is named only where the DNA matches it firmly. Clone size is stated in some rows and not others, as once, few, many or a class when expanded.

j_call: TRBJ2-7
d_call: .
v_call: TRBV10-1
clone_size: .
cdr3_nt: TGCGCCAGCAGTGCCGGGCCGAGCTACGAGCAGTACTTC
cdr3_aa: CASSAGPSYEQYF

j_call: TRBJ2-3
d_call: .
v_call: TRBV9
clone_size: .
cdr3_nt: TGTGCCAGCAGCGTGGCTAATACGCAGTATTTT
cdr3_aa: CASSVANTQYF

j_call: TRBJ1-5
d_call: TRBD1
v_call: TRBV19
clone_size: .
cdr3_nt: TGTGCCAGTAGTTTCACGGGACAGGGGAGTCAGCCCCAGCATTTT
cdr3_aa: CASSFTGQGSQPQHF

j_call: TRBJ1-1
d_call: .
v_call: TRBV30
clone_size: .
cdr3_nt: TGTGCCTGGACCCCGGGGTACAAATCTGAAGCTTTCTTT
cdr3_aa: CAWTPGYKSEAFF

j_call: TRBJ2-2
d_call: .
v_call: TRBV2
clone_size: .
cdr3_nt: TGTGCCAGCCGTTACACAGCCATCCTCGGGGAGCTGTTTTTT
cdr3_aa: CASRYTAILGELFF

j_call: TRBJ2-1
d_call: .
v_call: TRBV23-1
clone_size: once
cdr3_nt: TGCGCCAGCCACCGAGGGGATACCTACAATGAGCAGTTCTTC
cdr3_aa: CASHRGDTYNEQFF

j_call: TRBJ2-7
d_call: TRBD2
v_call: TRBV27
clone_size: .
cdr3_nt: TGTGCCGCTAGCGGGGGGGGATACGAGCAGTACTTC
cdr3_aa: CAASGGGYEQYF

j_call: TRBJ1-5
d_call: TRBD1
v_call: TRBV19
clone_size: .
cdr3_nt: TGTGCCAGTAGTATGGGGGACAGGTGGTCTCAGCCCCAGCATTTT
cdr3_aa: CASSMGDRWSQPQHF

j_call: TRBJ1-1
d_call: TRBD1
v_call: TRBV7-9
clone_size: .
cdr3_nt: TGTGCCAGCAGCTCCCGGACAGGGTACACTGAAGCTTTCTTT
cdr3_aa: CASSSRTGYTEAFF

j_call: TRBJ2-7
d_call: .
v_call: TRBV5-1
clone_size: .
cdr3_nt: TGCGCCAGCAGCCCCTCTGTTGCGGGAAAAAGCGAGCAGTACTTC
cdr3_aa: CASSPSVAGKSEQYF

j_call: TRBJ2-1
d_call: .
v_call: TRBV14
clone_size: .
cdr3_nt: TGTGCCAGCAGCCTCTATGGGGGGATTGAGCAGTTCTTC
cdr3_aa: CASSLYGGIEQFF

j_call: TRBJ2-3
d_call: .
v_call: TRBV15
clone_size: .
cdr3_nt: TGTGCCACCAGCAGAGGACGGGGGGCGTCCGGAACAGATACGCAGTATTTT
cdr3_aa: CATSRGRGASGTDTQYF

j_call: TRBJ1-1
d_call: .
v_call: TRBV25-1
clone_size: .
cdr3_nt: TGTGCCAGCAGTGAATTAACAGGGCGGGACACTGAAGCTTTCTTT
cdr3_aa: CASSELTGRDTEAFF

j_call: TRBJ2-3
d_call: .
v_call: TRBV6-6
clone_size: once
cdr3_nt: TGTGCCAGCAGTCCACCTCTTAAGAAAGATACGCAGTATTTT
cdr3_aa: CASSPPLKKDTQYF

j_call: TRBJ1-3
d_call: .
v_call: TRBV9
clone_size: .
cdr3_nt: TGTGCCAGCAGCGTAGCCTCAGGGGCCCCCTTCTCTGGAAACACCATATATTTT
cdr3_aa: CASSVASGAPFSGNTIYF

j_call: TRBJ2-1
d_call: TRBD1
v_call: TRBV5-1
clone_size: .
cdr3_nt: TGCGCCAGCAGCTCCGCTGGGACAGAGCACAATGAGCAGTTCTTC
cdr3_aa: CASSSAGTEHNEQFF

j_call: TRBJ2-7
d_call: .
v_call: TRBV2
clone_size: .
cdr3_nt: TGTGCCAGCAAGCCGGGACCGCTCTACGAGCAGTACTTC
cdr3_aa: CASKPGPLYEQYF

j_call: TRBJ2-7
d_call: TRBD2
v_call: TRBV5-1
clone_size: once
cdr3_nt: TGCGCCAGCAGCCACACGCGGGGGGTAAGCGAGCAGTACTTC
cdr3_aa: CASSHTRGVSEQYF

j_call: TRBJ2-1
d_call: TRBD2
v_call: TRBV19
clone_size: .
cdr3_nt: TGTGCCAGTCTGGCGGGACTAGGGTACGGTGAGCAGTTCTTC
cdr3_aa: CASLAGLGYGEQFF

j_call: TRBJ2-3
d_call: .
v_call: TRBV6-5
clone_size: .
cdr3_nt: TGTGCCAGCAGTTACTCTGGGCGGGTCAGCACAGATACGCAGTATTTT
cdr3_aa: CASSYSGRVSTDTQYF

j_call: TRBJ1-4
d_call: .
v_call: TRBV28
clone_size: .
cdr3_nt: TGTGCCAGCAGTTTACCCGGGTCGGGTGAAAAACTGTTTTTT
cdr3_aa: CASSLPGSGEKLFF

j_call: TRBJ2-2
d_call: .
v_call: TRBV28
clone_size: few
cdr3_nt: TGTGCCAGCAGTTTTCAGGACACCGGGGAGCTGTTTTTT
cdr3_aa: CASSFQDTGELFF

j_call: TRBJ2-3
d_call: .
v_call: TRBV10-1
clone_size: .
cdr3_nt: TGCGCCAGCAGTGAGGGGTCTCGCCAACATTTT
cdr3_aa: CASSEGSRQHF

j_call: TRBJ2-7
d_call: TRBD2
v_call: TRBV7-9
clone_size: .
cdr3_nt: TGTGCCAGCAGCTTGGGACTAGCGGGACTCTCCTACGAGCAGTACTTC
cdr3_aa: CASSLGLAGLSYEQYF

j_call: TRBJ2-5
d_call: .
v_call: TRBV15
clone_size: .
cdr3_nt: TGTGCCACCAGCAGGTACCAGGAGACCCAGTACTTC
cdr3_aa: CATSRYQETQYF

j_call: TRBJ2-7
d_call: TRBD1
v_call: TRBV6-1
clone_size: .
cdr3_nt: TGTGCCACAACACCCGGGACAGGGGCCTACGAGCAGTACTTC
cdr3_aa: CATTPGTGAYEQYF

j_call: TRBJ1-1
d_call: .
v_call: TRBV6-1
clone_size: .
cdr3_nt: TGTGCCAGCAGTGCGGGACTGGCGAACACTGAAGCTTTCTTT
cdr3_aa: CASSAGLANTEAFF

j_call: TRBJ2-3
d_call: .
v_call: TRBV30
clone_size: .
cdr3_nt: TGTGCCTGGACTGGAGTTACAGATACGCAGTATTTT
cdr3_aa: CAWTGVTDTQYF

j_call: TRBJ2-4
d_call: .
v_call: TRBV9
clone_size: .
cdr3_nt: TGTGCCAGCAGCGTAGATCCGAATCTAGCCAAAAACATTCAGTACTTC
cdr3_aa: CASSVDPNLAKNIQYF

j_call: TRBJ1-5
d_call: .
v_call: TRBV6-1
clone_size: .
cdr3_nt: TGTGCCAGCAGCTGGTCACAGGTACTCAATCAGCCCCAGCATTTT
cdr3_aa: CASSWSQVLNQPQHF

j_call: TRBJ2-7
d_call: .
v_call: TRBV5-1
clone_size: .
cdr3_nt: TGCGCCAGCAGCTTGGACTACGAGCAGTACTTC
cdr3_aa: CASSLDYEQYF

j_call: TRBJ2-7
d_call: .
v_call: TRBV15
clone_size: few
cdr3_nt: TGTGCCACCAGCAGGGGTGGACTAGAGCAGTACTTC
cdr3_aa: CATSRGGLEQYF

j_call: TRBJ1-2
d_call: TRBD1
v_call: TRBV15
clone_size: .
cdr3_nt: TGTGCCACCAGCCCGGACAGGGGGTTTGGCTACACCTTC
cdr3_aa: CATSPDRGFGYTF

j_call: TRBJ2-3
d_call: TRBD1
v_call: TRBV6-1
clone_size: .
cdr3_nt: TGTGCCAGCAGCCAGGGGGCTTGGACAGATACGCAGTATTTT
cdr3_aa: CASSQGAWTDTQYF

j_call: TRBJ2-1
d_call: .
v_call: TRBV11-1
clone_size: .
cdr3_nt: TGTGCCAGCAGCCCCTTCGGGGAGGAGGGCAATGAGCAGTTCTTC
cdr3_aa: CASSPFGEEGNEQFF

j_call: TRBJ1-2
d_call: .
v_call: TRBV5-6
clone_size: .
cdr3_nt: TGTGCCAGCAGCTTCTGGGGGGGATATGGCTACACCTTC
cdr3_aa: CASSFWGGYGYTF

j_call: TRBJ2-5
d_call: .
v_call: TRBV23-1
clone_size: .
cdr3_nt: TGCGCCAGCATGTACAGGACCGAAGAGACCCAGTACTTC
cdr3_aa: CASMYRTEETQYF

j_call: TRBJ1-1
d_call: .
v_call: TRBV11-2
clone_size: .
cdr3_nt: TGTGCCAGCAGCTTGTCCAGAATGAACACTGAAGCTTTCTTT
cdr3_aa: CASSLSRMNTEAFF

j_call: TRBJ2-1
d_call: .
v_call: TRBV6-5
clone_size: .
cdr3_nt: TGTGCCAGCAGTTACGCGGGAACCTCCTACAATGAGCAGTTCTTC
cdr3_aa: CASSYAGTSYNEQFF

j_call: TRBJ2-7
d_call: .
v_call: TRBV6-1
clone_size: .
cdr3_nt: TGTGCCAGCAGTGAAGCAAGAGGGAGGGGGAAAGCCTACGAGCAGTACTTC
cdr3_aa: CASSEARGRGKAYEQYF

j_call: TRBJ2-7
d_call: .
v_call: TRBV2
clone_size: once
cdr3_nt: TGTGCCAGCAGATGGGGTGTCGGGAGAGGGGTCGAGCAGTACTTC
cdr3_aa: CASRWGVGRGVEQYF

j_call: TRBJ1-1
d_call: TRBD1
v_call: TRBV2
clone_size: .
cdr3_nt: TGTGCCAGCAGTCGCAGGGGGCTGAACACTGAAGCTTTCTTT
cdr3_aa: CASSRRGLNTEAFF

j_call: TRBJ2-5
d_call: .
v_call: TRBV21-1
clone_size: few
cdr3_nt: TGTGCCAGCAGCAAAGAAGTAGGACTAAAAGAGACCCAGTACTTC
cdr3_aa: CASSKEVGLKETQYF

j_call: TRBJ1-1
d_call: .
v_call: TRBV27
clone_size: .
cdr3_nt: TGTGCCAGCAGTCGCAGCAGGGCTGGGAACACTGAAGCTTTCTTT
cdr3_aa: CASSRSRAGNTEAFF

j_call: TRBJ1-5
d_call: .
v_call: TRBV6-1
clone_size: .
cdr3_nt: TGTGCCAGCAGTGCTGGCCCCCAAAATCAGCCCCAGCATTTT
cdr3_aa: CASSAGPQNQPQHF

j_call: TRBJ2-7
d_call: TRBD2
v_call: TRBV9
clone_size: .
cdr3_nt: TGTGCCAGCAGCGGACGAGCGGGGACCGCCTACGAGCAGTACTTC
cdr3_aa: CASSGRAGTAYEQYF

j_call: TRBJ1-3
d_call: .
v_call: TRBV10-3
clone_size: .
cdr3_nt: TGTGCCACCCGGGAAGGGGGAAACACCATATATTTT
cdr3_aa: CATREGGNTIYF

j_call: TRBJ1-1
d_call: .
v_call: TRBV7-9
clone_size: .
cdr3_nt: TGTGCCAGCAGCTTAGGGGCAGGGACGGTCACTGAAGCTTTCTTT
cdr3_aa: CASSLGAGTVTEAFF

j_call: TRBJ2-7
d_call: TRBD1
v_call: TRBV5-6
clone_size: .
cdr3_nt: TGTGCCAGCAGCTGGAAACAGGGGGCGGACGAGCAGTACTTC
cdr3_aa: CASSWKQGADEQYF

j_call: TRBJ2-2
d_call: TRBD1
v_call: TRBV6-4
clone_size: once
cdr3_nt: TGTGCCAGCAGATCGACAGGGGGCGGAGGCGGGGAGCTGTTTTTT
cdr3_aa: CASRSTGGGGGELFF

j_call: TRBJ2-5
d_call: .
v_call: TRBV7-6
clone_size: .
cdr3_nt: TGTGCCAGCCGCTCGGGCGGGTATCCCCAGGAGACCCAGTACTTC
cdr3_aa: CASRSGGYPQETQYF

j_call: TRBJ2-7
d_call: .
v_call: TRBV10-1
clone_size: .
cdr3_nt: TGCGCCAGCGGTGAAGGGACTCCAGCGTACTTC
cdr3_aa: CASGEGTPAYF

j_call: TRBJ2-1
d_call: TRBD1
v_call: TRBV18
clone_size: .
cdr3_nt: TGTGCCAGCTCATCCCCCCGGACAGGGGTCTACAATGAGCAGTTCTTC
cdr3_aa: CASSSPRTGVYNEQFF

j_call: TRBJ2-1
d_call: .
v_call: TRBV5-8
clone_size: .
cdr3_nt: TGTGCCAGCAGCTTGGGTAGGGCTGGATCCTACAATGAGCAGTTCTTC
cdr3_aa: CASSLGRAGSYNEQFF

j_call: TRBJ2-7
d_call: TRBD2
v_call: TRBV5-4
clone_size: .
cdr3_nt: TGTGCCAGCAGCTCAGGACTAGCGGGCGGTTCCTACGAGCAGTACTTC
cdr3_aa: CASSSGLAGGSYEQYF

j_call: TRBJ1-6
d_call: TRBD1
v_call: TRBV5-4
clone_size: .
cdr3_nt: TGTGCCAGCAGCTTGGGGGACAGCCACTCCTTCTATAATTCACCCCTCCACTTT
cdr3_aa: CASSLGDSHSFYNSPLHF

j_call: TRBJ2-1
d_call: .
v_call: TRBV9
clone_size: .
cdr3_nt: TGTGCCAGCAGCGTAGAGGGGGACCCCTACAATGAGCAGTTCTTC
cdr3_aa: CASSVEGDPYNEQFF

j_call: TRBJ2-7
d_call: .
v_call: TRBV6-1
clone_size: .
cdr3_nt: TGTGCCAGCAGTTTACAGGGAGTGGCTTCCTACGAGCAGTACTTC
cdr3_aa: CASSLQGVASYEQYF

j_call: TRBJ2-1
d_call: .
v_call: TRBV5-4
clone_size: .
cdr3_nt: TGTGCCAGCAGCTTGGGGGCCAATGAGCAGTTCTTC
cdr3_aa: CASSLGANEQFF